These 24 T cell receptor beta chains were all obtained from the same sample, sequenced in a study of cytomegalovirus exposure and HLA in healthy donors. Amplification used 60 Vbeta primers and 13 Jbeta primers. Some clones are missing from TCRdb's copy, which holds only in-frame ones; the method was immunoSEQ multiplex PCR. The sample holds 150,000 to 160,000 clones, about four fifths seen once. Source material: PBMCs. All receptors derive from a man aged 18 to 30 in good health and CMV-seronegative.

CDR3 sequence (DNA): TGTGCCAGTGAGCCGGGACAGCACTATGGCTACACCTTC. Its protein is CASEPGQHYGYTF. V and J are TRBV19 and TRBJ1-2, with TRBD1 identical over 7 bases. The length of the CDR3 is 13 residues. J gave up 3 bases and V 8 bases, and 6 bases lay outside the gene matches. CDR1 LNHDA and CDR2 SQIVND come from the germline V gene (reference sequence).

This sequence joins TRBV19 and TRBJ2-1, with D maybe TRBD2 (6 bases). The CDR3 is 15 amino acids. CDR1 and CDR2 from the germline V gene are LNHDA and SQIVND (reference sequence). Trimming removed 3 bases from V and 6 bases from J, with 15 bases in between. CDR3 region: CASSIGDFRVNEQFF. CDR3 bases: TGTGCCAGTAGTATCGGGGACTTTCGGGTCAATGAGCAGTTCTTC.

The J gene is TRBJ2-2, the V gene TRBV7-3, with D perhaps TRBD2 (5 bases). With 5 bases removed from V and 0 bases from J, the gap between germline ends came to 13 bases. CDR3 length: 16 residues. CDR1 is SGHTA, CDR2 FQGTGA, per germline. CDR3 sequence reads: CASSPRREPNTGELFF. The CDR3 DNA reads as TGTGCCAGCAGCCCCCGACGGGAACCGAACACCGGGGAGCTGTTTTTT.

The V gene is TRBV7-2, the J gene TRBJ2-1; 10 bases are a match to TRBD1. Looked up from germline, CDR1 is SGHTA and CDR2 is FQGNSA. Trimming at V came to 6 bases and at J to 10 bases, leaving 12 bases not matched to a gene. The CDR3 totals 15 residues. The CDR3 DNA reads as TGTGCCAGCAGGGGACAGGGGCATCCTAGTTTGGAGCAGTTCTTC. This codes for CASRGQGHPSLEQFF.

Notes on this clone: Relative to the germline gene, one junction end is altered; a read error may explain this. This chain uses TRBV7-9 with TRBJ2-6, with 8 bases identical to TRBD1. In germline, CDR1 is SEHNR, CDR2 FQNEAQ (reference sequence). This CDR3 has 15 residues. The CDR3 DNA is TGTGCCAGCAGCTCAAACTTGACAGGGGCCAACGGCCTGACTTTC. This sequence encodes CASSSNLTGANGLTF.

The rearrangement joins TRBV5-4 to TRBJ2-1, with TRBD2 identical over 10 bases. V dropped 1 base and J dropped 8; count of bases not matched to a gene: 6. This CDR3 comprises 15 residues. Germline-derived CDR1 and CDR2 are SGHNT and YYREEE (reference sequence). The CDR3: CASSLKASGGYEQFF. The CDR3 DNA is TGTGCCAGCAGCTTGAAGGCTAGCGGGGGCTATGAGCAGTTCTTC.

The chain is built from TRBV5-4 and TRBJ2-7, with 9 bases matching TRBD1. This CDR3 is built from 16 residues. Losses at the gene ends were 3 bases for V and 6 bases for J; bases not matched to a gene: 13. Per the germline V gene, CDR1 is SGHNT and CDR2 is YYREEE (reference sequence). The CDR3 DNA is TGTGCCAGCAGCTCCGGGACAGGGTTGGTTCCCGGCGAGCAGTACGTC. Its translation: CASSSGTGLVPGEQYV.

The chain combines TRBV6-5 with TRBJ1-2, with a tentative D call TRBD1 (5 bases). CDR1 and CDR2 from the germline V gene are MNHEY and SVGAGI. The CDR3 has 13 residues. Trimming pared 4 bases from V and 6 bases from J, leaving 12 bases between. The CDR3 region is CASSFNGADGYTF. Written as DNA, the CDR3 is TGTGCCAGCAGTTTCAATGGGGCTGATGGCTACACCTTC.

CDR3 sequence (DNA): TGTGCCAGCAGAAAAACTAGCGGGGGGGCCTTAGAGCAGTACGTC. It is translated as CASRKTSGGALEQYV. The chain employs TRBV6-1 and TRBJ2-7, with TRBD2 matching 13 bases. Looked up from germline, CDR1 is MNHNS and CDR2 is SASEGT. The V segment lost 6 bases and the J segment 7 bases; nucleotides outside the gene matches: 9. The CDR3 extends over 15 amino acids.

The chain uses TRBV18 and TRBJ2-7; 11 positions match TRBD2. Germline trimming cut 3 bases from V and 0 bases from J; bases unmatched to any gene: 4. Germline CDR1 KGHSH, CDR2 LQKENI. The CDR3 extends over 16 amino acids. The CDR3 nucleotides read TGTGCCAGCTCACCCGCTAGCGGGGGGTACTCCTACGAGCAGTACTTC. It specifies CASSPASGGYSYEQYF. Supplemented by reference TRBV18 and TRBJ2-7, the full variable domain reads NAGVMQNPRHLVRRRGQEARLRCSPMKGHSHVYWYRQLPEEGLKFMVYLQKENIIDESGMPKERFSAEFPKEGPSILRIQQVVRGDSAAYFCASSPASGGYSYEQYFGPGTRLTVT.

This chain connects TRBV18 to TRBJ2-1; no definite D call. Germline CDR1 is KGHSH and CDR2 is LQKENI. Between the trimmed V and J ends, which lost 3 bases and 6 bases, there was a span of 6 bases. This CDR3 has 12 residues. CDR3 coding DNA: TGTGCCAGCTCACCCCCCGGCAATGAGCAGTTCTTC. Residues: CASSPPGNEQFF.

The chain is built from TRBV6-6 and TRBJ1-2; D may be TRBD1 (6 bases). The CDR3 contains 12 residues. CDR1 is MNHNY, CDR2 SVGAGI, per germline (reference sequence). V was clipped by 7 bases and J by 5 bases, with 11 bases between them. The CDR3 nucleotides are TGTGCCAGCAACAAGGGGGAATATGGCTACACCTTC. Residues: CASNKGEYGYTF.

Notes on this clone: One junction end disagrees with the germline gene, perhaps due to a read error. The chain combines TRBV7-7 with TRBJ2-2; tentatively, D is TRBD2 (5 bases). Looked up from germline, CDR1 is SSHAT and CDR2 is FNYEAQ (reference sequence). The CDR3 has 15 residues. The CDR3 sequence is CASSPSRGNTGELFF. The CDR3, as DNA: TGTGCTAGCAGCCCTAGCCGGGGGAACACCGGGGAGCTGTTTTTT.

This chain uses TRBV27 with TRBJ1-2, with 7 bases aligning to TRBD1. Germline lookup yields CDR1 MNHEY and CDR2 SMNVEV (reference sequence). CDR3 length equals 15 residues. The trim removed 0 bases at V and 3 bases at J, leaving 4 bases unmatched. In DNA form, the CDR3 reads TGTGCCAGCAGTTTATCTCTCGGGACAGACTATGGCTACACCTTC. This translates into CASSLSLGTDYGYTF.

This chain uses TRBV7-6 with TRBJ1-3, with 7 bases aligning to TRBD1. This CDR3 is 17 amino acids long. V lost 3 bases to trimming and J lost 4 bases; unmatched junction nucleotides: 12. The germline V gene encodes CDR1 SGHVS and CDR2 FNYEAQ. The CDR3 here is CASSFGIPGQSGNTIYF. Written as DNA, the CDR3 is TGTGCCAGCAGCTTTGGAATCCCGGGACAGTCAGGAAACACCATATATTTT.

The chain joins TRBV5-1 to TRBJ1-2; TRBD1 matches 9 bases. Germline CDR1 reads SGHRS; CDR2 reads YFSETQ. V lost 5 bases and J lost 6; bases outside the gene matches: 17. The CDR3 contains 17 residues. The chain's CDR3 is CASSVTGQGGHYHGYTF. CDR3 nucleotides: TGCGCCAGCAGTGTTACGGGACAGGGTGGACATTACCATGGCTACACCTTC.

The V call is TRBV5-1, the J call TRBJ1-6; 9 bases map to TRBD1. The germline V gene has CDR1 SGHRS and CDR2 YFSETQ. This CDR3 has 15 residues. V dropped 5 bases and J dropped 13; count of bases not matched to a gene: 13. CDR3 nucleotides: TGCGCCAGCAGTCTTACCGGGACAGGGATGTTCCCCCTCCACTTT. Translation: CASSLTGTGMFPLHF.

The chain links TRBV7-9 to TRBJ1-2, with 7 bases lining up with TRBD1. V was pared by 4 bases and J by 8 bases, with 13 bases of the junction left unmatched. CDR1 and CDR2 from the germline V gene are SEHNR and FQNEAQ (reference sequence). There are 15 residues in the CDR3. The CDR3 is CASSSSSAGGLGYTF. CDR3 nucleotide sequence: TGTGCCAGCAGCTCATCGAGCGCAGGGGGTTTAGGCTACACCTTC.

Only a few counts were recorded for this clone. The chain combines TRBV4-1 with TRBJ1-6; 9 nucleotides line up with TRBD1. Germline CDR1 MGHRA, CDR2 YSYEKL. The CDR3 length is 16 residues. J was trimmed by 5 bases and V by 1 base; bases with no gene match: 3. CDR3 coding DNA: TGCGCCAGCAGCCAAGCGGGACAGGGTGATAATTCACCCCTCCACTTT. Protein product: CASSQAGQGDNSPLHF.

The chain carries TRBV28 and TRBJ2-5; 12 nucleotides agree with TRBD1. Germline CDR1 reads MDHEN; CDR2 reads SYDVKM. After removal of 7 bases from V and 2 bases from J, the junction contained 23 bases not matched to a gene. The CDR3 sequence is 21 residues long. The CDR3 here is CASIPPPGSRDRGQGQETQYF. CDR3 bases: TGTGCCAGCATTCCTCCCCCGGGGTCCAGGGACAGGGGGCAGGGTCAAGAGACCCAGTACTTC.

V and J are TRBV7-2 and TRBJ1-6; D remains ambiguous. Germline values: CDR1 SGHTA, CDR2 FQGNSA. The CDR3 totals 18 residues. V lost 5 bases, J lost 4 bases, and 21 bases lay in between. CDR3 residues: CASSETTFLRLYNSPLHF. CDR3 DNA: TGTGCCAGCAGCGAAACGACTTTTCTCCGCCTTTATAATTCACCCCTCCACTTT.

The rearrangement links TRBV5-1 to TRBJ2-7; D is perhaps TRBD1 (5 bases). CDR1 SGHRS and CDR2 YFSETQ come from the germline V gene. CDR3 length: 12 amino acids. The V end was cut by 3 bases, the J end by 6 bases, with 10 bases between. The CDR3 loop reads CASSSTDSEQYF. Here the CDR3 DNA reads TGCGCCAGCAGCTCGACAGACTCCGAGCAGTACTTC. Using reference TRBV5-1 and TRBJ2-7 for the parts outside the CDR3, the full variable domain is KAGVTQTPRYLIKTRGQQVTLSCSPISGHRSVSWYQQTPGQGLQFLFEYFSETQRNKGNFPGRFSGRQFSNSRSEMNVSTLELGDSALYLCASSSTDSEQYFGPGTRLTVT.

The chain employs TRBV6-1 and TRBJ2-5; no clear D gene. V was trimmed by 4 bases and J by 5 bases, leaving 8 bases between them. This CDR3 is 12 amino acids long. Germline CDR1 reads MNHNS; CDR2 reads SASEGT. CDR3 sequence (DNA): TGTGCCAGCAGTGCCGTAATGGAGACCCAGTACTTC. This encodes CASSAVMETQYF.

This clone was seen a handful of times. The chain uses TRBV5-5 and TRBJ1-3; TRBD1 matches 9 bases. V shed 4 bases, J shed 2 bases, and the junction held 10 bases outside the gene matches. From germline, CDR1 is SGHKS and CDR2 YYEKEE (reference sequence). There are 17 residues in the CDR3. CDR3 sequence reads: CASSPPMDRGPGNTIYF. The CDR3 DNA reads TGTGCCAGCAGCCCCCCAATGGACAGGGGTCCTGGAAACACCATATATTTT.